This TCR beta chain was recovered during a study of OX40 agonist ivuxolimab in advanced cancers. Here immunoSEQ multiplex PCR was the method, and the copy in TCRdb shows in-frame clones only, minus some. This table holds 20,000 to 25,000 clones, around 77% found once. The trim removed 7 bases at V and 5 bases at J, leaving 5 bases unmatched. CDR3 length equals 14 residues. The germline V gene has CDR1 ENHRY and CDR2 SYGVKD. Only a few counts were recorded for this clone. The material was CD4+ or CD8+ T cells sorted from blood, obtained in a trial of the OX40 agonist ivuxolimab. The sequence derives from an adult with an advanced solid tumor such as melanoma, head and neck, liver or kidney cancer. The chain couples TRBV10-3 to TRBJ1-6; 7 positions agree with TRBD1. The CDR3 protein is CAIKTGVDNSPLHF. In DNA, the CDR3 is TGTGCCATCAAAACAGGGGTTGATAATTCACCCCTCCACTTT.